This record looks at one TCR beta chain sequence and its context. This sample is drawn from a study of blood T cell repertoires in COVID-19. Using immunoSEQ multiplex PCR, the repertoire was profiled, and TCRdb retains in-frame clones only, with some absent. The table includes roughly 15,000 clones, 82% detected once. The sequencing input was peripheral blood. The TCR originated in a man of 80 years or more with active COVID-19.

CDR3: CASSPSGGRQEQFF. The CDR3 nucleotides are TGTGCCAGTAGTCCCTCGGGGGGTCGACAGGAGCAGTTCTTC. V usage is TRBV19 and J usage is TRBJ2-1; the match to TRBD2 covers 7 bases. CDR1 is LNHDA and CDR2 is SQIVND in the germline V gene (reference sequence). The junction had 11 bases not matched to a gene; V was cut back by 5 bases and J by 10 bases. The CDR3 is 14 amino acids.